The 23 T cell receptor beta chains given below trace back to one sample, sequenced in a study of cytomegalovirus exposure and HLA in healthy donors. Primers included in the PCR were 60 Vbeta and 13 Jbeta primers. The protocol was immunoSEQ multiplex PCR, while the TCRdb copy is restricted to in-frame clones and leaves out a portion. The sample records 100,000 to 150,000 clones, around three quarters being singletons. Sequencing was carried out using PBMCs. The receptors come from a man aged 40-49 years in good health and CMV-seronegative.

The CDR3 bases are TGTGCCAGCAACAGGGGTGCCTATGGCTACACCTTC. Protein product: CASNRGAYGYTF. The rearrangement uses TRBV28 and TRBJ1-2, with 7 nucleotides matching TRBD1. V trimming: 7 bases; J trimming: 4 bases; junction bases outside the gene matches: 3. Germline CDR1 is MDHEN and CDR2 is SYDVKM. The CDR3 has 12 residues.

This sequence joins TRBV10-3 and TRBJ1-4; 8 nucleotides align to TRBD1. V was clipped by 6 bases and J by 6 bases; unmatched bases: 9. Germline-derived CDR1 and CDR2 are ENHRY and SYGVKD. The length of the CDR3 is 15 residues. In DNA form, the CDR3 reads TGTGCCATCAGCAAAACAGGGGGAGAAGATGAAAAACTGTTTTTT. It translates to CAISKTGGEDEKLFF.

The chain recombines TRBV6-5 with TRBJ2-1, with 10 positions matching TRBD1. The CDR3 runs to 12 residues. Germline values: CDR1 MNHEY, CDR2 SVGAGI. J lost 14 bases, V lost 5 bases, and 6 bases had no gene match. In nucleotides, the CDR3 is TGTGCCAGCAGTACGGGACAGGGGAGTAAGTTCTTC. Protein sequence: CASSTGQGSKFF.

A remark on this clone: One junction end disagrees with the germline gene, perhaps due to a read error. The chain uses TRBV11-2 and TRBJ2-5; 7 positions agree with TRBD1. CDR1 is SGHAT, CDR2 FQNNGV, per germline. The CDR3 length is 15 residues. CDR3: CAGSLEGQTQETQYF. The CDR3 nucleotides are TGTGCCGGCAGCTTAGAGGGACAGACCCAAGAGACCCAGTACTTC.

This clone occurred a few times. The chain carries TRBV6-1 and TRBJ1-6; 9 bases align to TRBD1. Trimming removed 6 bases from V and 9 bases from J; junction bases left unmatched: 6. The CDR3 has 14 amino acids. Germline CDR1 MNHNS, CDR2 SASEGT. The chain's CDR3 is CASSFDRGSSPLHF. The DNA of the CDR3 is TGTGCCAGCAGCTTCGACAGGGGGTCTTCACCCCTCCACTTT.

This chain connects TRBV2 to TRBJ2-7, with 7 bases aligning to TRBD2. Germline values: CDR1 SNHLY, CDR2 FYNNEI. J was trimmed by 6 bases and V by 7 bases; bases with no gene match: 9. CDR3 length: 13 residues. CDR3 loop: CASNLADWTEQYF. As DNA, the CDR3 is TGTGCCAGCAACCTAGCGGATTGGACCGAGCAGTACTTC.

The chain employs TRBV5-1 and TRBJ2-7; 7 bases align to TRBD2. This CDR3 contains 15 residues. The V gene end was trimmed by 0 bases and the J gene end by 4 bases; junction bases not matched to a gene: 7. Germline CDR1 and CDR2: SGHRS and YFSETQ. CDR3 protein: CASSLGGGVGYEQYF. CDR3 DNA: TGCGCCAGCAGCTTGGGTGGGGGGGTTGGTTACGAGCAGTACTTC.

The chain employs TRBV6-5 and TRBJ1-5; D is unresolved. There are 14 residues in the CDR3. Germline V gene sequence: CDR1 MNHEY, CDR2 SVGAGI. V was cut by 0 bases and J by 5 bases, with 8 bases left in between. This CDR3 is CASSYSLGDQPQHF. The CDR3 bases are TGTGCCAGCAGTTACTCGCTCGGGGATCAGCCCCAGCATTTT.

The gene calls are TRBV6-5 and TRBJ2-3; D ambiguous. The germline V and J ends were trimmed by 2 bases and 0 bases, with 6 bases remaining between them. Germline lookup yields CDR1 MNHEY and CDR2 SVGAGI. The CDR3 has 14 amino acids. In DNA form, the CDR3 reads TGTGCCAGCAGTTACGGCAGAAGCACAGATACGCAGTATTTT. It codes for CASSYGRSTDTQYF.

The chain joins TRBV6-1 to TRBJ1-5; 10 bases map to TRBD1. J lost 4 bases, V lost 7 bases, and 4 bases had no gene match. CDR1 is MNHNS and CDR2 is SASEGT in the germline V gene. This CDR3 region has 14 residues. CDR3 sequence reads: CASTPGQGNQPQHF. CDR3 coding DNA: TGTGCCAGCACCCCGGGACAGGGGAATCAGCCCCAGCATTTT.

This clone was observed once. The chain couples TRBV27 to TRBJ1-2; TRBD1 aligns across 9 bases. The germline V gene has CDR1 MNHEY and CDR2 SMNVEV (reference sequence). The CDR3 covers 13 residues. V dropped 6 bases and J dropped 4; count of bases not matched to a gene: 3. CDR3 sequence: CASSPTGGYGYTF. The CDR3 DNA sequence: TGTGCCAGCAGCCCGACAGGGGGCTATGGCTACACCTTC.

The chain is built from TRBV6-5 and TRBJ1-4; D is uncertain. Germline CDR1 MNHEY, CDR2 SVGAGI. The CDR3 extends over 12 amino acids. Trimming pared 8 bases from V and 8 bases from J, leaving 12 bases between. The CDR3 DNA sequence: TGTGCCAGCGGGCCCCGGGAGGAAAAACTGTTTTTT. This sequence encodes CASGPREEKLFF.

This chain joins TRBV29-1 and TRBJ2-5; D is perhaps TRBD2 (6 bases). The germline CDR1 and CDR2 sequences are SQVTM and ANQGSEA. This CDR3 is 12 amino acids long. The ends were cut back, 2 bases at V and 4 bases at J, with 8 bases in the middle. The CDR3 DNA follows: TGCAGCGTTGAAATACTAGCAGAGACCCAGTACTTC. It codes for CSVEILAETQYF.

The J gene is TRBJ1-4, the V gene TRBV5-1; 7 nucleotides match TRBD1. The germline gives CDR1 SGHRS, CDR2 YFSETQ. The CDR3 loop spans 14 amino acids. Trimming removed 4 bases from V and 6 bases from J; junction bases left unmatched: 6. CDR3 DNA sequence: TGCGCCAGCAGCCGGACAGGCCTAGATGAAAAACTGTTTTTT. This sequence encodes CASSRTGLDEKLFF.

The V and J genes are TRBV27 and TRBJ2-1; 10 bases are a match to TRBD2. Germline V gives CDR1 MNHEY, CDR2 SMNVEV (reference sequence). After removal of 5 bases from V and 7 bases from J, the junction contained 5 bases not matched to a gene. This CDR3 is built from 14 residues. CDR3 bases: TGTGCCAGCAGTCCACTGACTAGCGGGAATGAGCAGTTCTTC. As protein: CASSPLTSGNEQFF.

This clone has just a few counts. The J gene is TRBJ1-3, the V gene TRBV21-1. TRBV21-1 is classified as a pseudogene. The CDR3 has 13 residues. The CDR3 nucleotides are TGTGCCAGCAGCAAGGAGTTTAGAAACACCATATATTTT. The encoded protein is CASSKEFRNTIYF.

This clone was seen more than once but under ten times. The chain employs TRBV18 and TRBJ1-4, with D possibly being TRBD1 (6 bases). This CDR3 comprises 14 residues. V lost 1 base and J 7 bases, leaving 10 bases between the germline ends. The germline V gene has CDR1 KGHSH and CDR2 LQKENI. CDR3 amino acids: CASSPRGGAEKLFF. The CDR3 region has the DNA TGTGCCAGCTCACCACGTGGGGGGGCTGAAAAACTGTTTTTT.

Only a few counts were recorded for this clone. The CDR3 bases are TGTGCCAGTAGTGCCGGGACTAGCGGGACCTCCTACGAGCAGTACTTC. Translation gives CASSAGTSGTSYEQYF. The chain employs TRBV19 and TRBJ2-7; TRBD2 agrees at 13 bases. Trimming took 5 bases from V and 0 from J; bases not matched to a gene: 4. CDR3 size: 16 residues. Germline V gene data show CDR1 as LNHDA and CDR2 as SQIVND (reference sequence).

J is TRBJ1-5 and V is TRBV14; unclear D gene. Deletions cut 1 base from V and 1 base from J, with 5 bases between. Germline lookup yields CDR1 SGHDN and CDR2 FVKESK. CDR3 size: 14 residues. The CDR3 DNA is TGTGCCAGCAGCCAAGGTGGCAGCAATCAGCCCCAGCATTTT. Protein sequence: CASSQGGSNQPQHF.

This clone was recorded a few times. J is TRBJ2-5 and V is TRBV4-2, with TRBD2 identical over 9 bases. With V trimmed by 1 base and J by 1 base, 4 bases remained unmatched. Germline V gene lookup returns CDR1 LGHNA and CDR2 YNFKEQ. The CDR3 sequence is 16 residues long. The DNA for the CDR3 is TGTGCCAGCAGCCAAGGATCTAGCGGGGCCCAAGAGACCCAGTACTTC. Its translation is CASSQGSSGAQETQYF.

The V and J genes are TRBV10-2 and TRBJ1-1; D remains unclear. CDR3 size: 13 residues. Trimming pared 5 bases from V and 1 base from J, leaving 8 bases between. Per the germline V gene, CDR1 is WSHSY and CDR2 is SAAADI. CDR3 DNA: TGCGCCAGCAGTAGACAAGGGAACACTGAAGCTTTCTTT. It translates to CASSRQGNTEAFF.

This clone was counted a single time. This chain joins TRBV19 and TRBJ1-2; D is ambiguous. CDR1 is LNHDA and CDR2 is SQIVND in the germline V gene (reference sequence). The germline V and J ends were trimmed by 3 bases and 4 bases, with 12 bases remaining between them. There are 14 residues in the CDR3. The CDR3 loop reads CASSMTSGGYGYTF. DNA of the CDR3: TGTGCCAGTAGTATGACCAGCGGAGGCTATGGCTACACCTTC.

The CDR3: CARSPPVKAGRTEAFF. The CDR3 region has the DNA TGTGCCAGAAGCCCGCCCGTGAAGGCGGGCCGGACTGAAGCTTTCTTT. The V call is TRBV5-3, the J call TRBJ1-1; D unresolved. TRBV5-3 is assigned to the ORF class and has an uncertain function. The CDR3 is made up of 16 amino acids. Trimming left V 4 bases short and J 5 bases short, with 21 bases between.